This TCR beta chain was captured by sequencing in a study of siplizumab effects on memory and regulatory T cells. Study findings and constraints: Confirmatory evidence of suppressive function in proliferating siplizumab-culture Tregs was not obtained. Mappable alloreactive CD4+ clones averaged 68.8% Treg-derived with siplizumab versus under 30% in controls. It seemed that naive T cells were more diverse than memory cells and were major contributors to the alloresponse. Roughly 75-97% of proliferating clones (CD4+ or CD8+) could not be assigned a naive or memory phenotype.

Trimming pared 3 bases from V and 6 bases from J, leaving 15 bases between. The CDR3 length is 14 residues. Germline V gives CDR1 KGHSH, CDR2 LQKENI. TCRdb's copy holds only in-frame clones and misses some; the assay was immunoSEQ multiplex PCR. The sample yields approximately 100,000 clones, under 95% seen once. Comments on this clone: Its target is not known.

This clonotype was sampled from a human donor in good health. The chain uses TRBV18 and TRBJ2-7; maybe TRBD2 (5 bases). The sample comprised Tregs sorted from blood. CDR3 in amino acids: CASSPTGNTAEQYF. The CDR3 DNA sequence: TGTGCCAGCTCACCTACCGGGAACACCGCCGAGCAGTACTTC. The entire variable domain, with the rest obtained from reference TRBV18 and TRBJ2-7, is as follows: NAGVMQNPRHLVRRRGQEARLRCSPMKGHSHVYWYRQLPEEGLKFMVYLQKENIIDESGMPKERFSAEFPKEGPSILRIQQVVRGDSAAYFCASSPTGNTAEQYFGPGTRLTVT.